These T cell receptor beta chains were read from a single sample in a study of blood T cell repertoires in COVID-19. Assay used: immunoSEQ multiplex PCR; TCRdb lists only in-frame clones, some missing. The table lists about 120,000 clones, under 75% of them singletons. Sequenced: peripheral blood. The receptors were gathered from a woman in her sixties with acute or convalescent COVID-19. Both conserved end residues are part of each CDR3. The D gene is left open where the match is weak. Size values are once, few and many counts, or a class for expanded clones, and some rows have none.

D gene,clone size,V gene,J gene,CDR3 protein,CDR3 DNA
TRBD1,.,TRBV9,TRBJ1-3,CASSSRDRGRNTIYF,TGTGCCAGCAGCTCCCGGGACAGGGGACGCAACACCATATATTTT
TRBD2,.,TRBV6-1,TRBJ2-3,CASSELVVFASGGTTDTQYF,TGTGCCAGCAGTGAACTGGTTGTTTTCGCTAGCGGGGGCACCACAGATACGCAGTATTTT
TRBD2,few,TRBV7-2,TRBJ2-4,CASSGGLAGAVGNIQYF,TGTGCCAGCAGCGGCGGACTAGCGGGGGCCGTTGGGAACATTCAGTACTTC
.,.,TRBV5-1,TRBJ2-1,CASTTGSYNEQFF,TGCGCCAGCACTACCGGCTCCTACAATGAGCAGTTCTTC
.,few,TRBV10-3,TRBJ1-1,CAIAPSAGNTEAFF,TGTGCCATCGCCCCAAGTGCGGGTAACACTGAAGCTTTCTTT
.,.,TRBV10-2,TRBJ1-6,CASSGTGLGESPLHF,TGCGCCAGCAGTGGCACAGGGCTTGGGGAGTCACCCCTCCACTTT
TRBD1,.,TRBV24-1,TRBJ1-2,CATSDPTRGTGAYGYTF,TGTGCCACCAGTGATCCAACTAGGGGAACAGGGGCCTATGGCTACACCTTC
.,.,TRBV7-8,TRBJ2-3,CASSLAEGPGTDTQYF,TGTGCCAGCAGCTTAGCGGAGGGGCCTGGCACAGATACGCAGTATTTT
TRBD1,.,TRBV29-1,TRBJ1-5,CSVQGGRNQPQHF,TGCAGCGTTCAGGGGGGACGCAATCAGCCCCAGCATTTT
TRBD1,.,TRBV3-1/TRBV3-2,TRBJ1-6,CASSQGGQGEWRPLHF,TGTGCCAGCAGCCAAGGCGGGCAGGGGGAATGGAGACCCCTCCACTTT
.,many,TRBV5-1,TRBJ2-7,CASSLDQGTYEQYF,TGCGCCAGCAGCTTGGATCAGGGAACCTACGAGCAGTACTTC
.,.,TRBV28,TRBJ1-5,CASSLPDREQPQHF,TGTGCCAGCAGTTTACCCGATCGAGAACAGCCCCAGCATTTT
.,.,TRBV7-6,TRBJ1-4,CASSLDWGEKLFF,TGTGCCAGCAGCTTAGACTGGGGCGAAAAACTGTTTTTT
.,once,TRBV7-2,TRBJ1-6,CASSLDRTYNSPLHF,TGTGCCAGCAGCTTAGACAGGACCTATAATTCACCCCTCCACTTT
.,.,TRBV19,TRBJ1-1,CASSINGPATPEAFF,TGTGCCAGTAGTATTAATGGGCCAGCCACCCCTGAAGCTTTCTTT
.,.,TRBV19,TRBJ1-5,CASNPPPRGGCQPQHF,TGTGCCAGTAACCCCCCCCCACGGGGGGGTTGCCAGCCCCAGCATTTT
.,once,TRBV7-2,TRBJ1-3,CASSSPGTSGNTIYF,TGTGCCAGCAGCTCCCCAGGAACCTCTGGAAACACCATATATTTT
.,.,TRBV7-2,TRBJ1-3,CASSLGLPSSGNTIYF,TGTGCCAGCAGCTTAGGACTCCCGAGCTCTGGAAACACCATATATTTT